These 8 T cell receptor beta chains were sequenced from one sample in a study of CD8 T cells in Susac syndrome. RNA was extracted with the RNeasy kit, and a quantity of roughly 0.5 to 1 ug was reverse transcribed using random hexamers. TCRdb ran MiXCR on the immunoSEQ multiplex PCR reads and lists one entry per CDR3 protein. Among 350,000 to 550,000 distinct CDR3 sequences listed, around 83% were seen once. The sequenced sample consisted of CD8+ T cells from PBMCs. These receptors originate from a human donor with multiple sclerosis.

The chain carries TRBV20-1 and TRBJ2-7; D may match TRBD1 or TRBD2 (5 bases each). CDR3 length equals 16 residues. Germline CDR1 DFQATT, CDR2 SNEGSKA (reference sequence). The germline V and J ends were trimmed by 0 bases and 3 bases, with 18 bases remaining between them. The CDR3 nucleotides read TGCAGTGCTAGAGATGAGGTAGCTGGGACCCTCTACGAGCAGTACTTC. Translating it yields CSARDEVAGTLYEQYF.

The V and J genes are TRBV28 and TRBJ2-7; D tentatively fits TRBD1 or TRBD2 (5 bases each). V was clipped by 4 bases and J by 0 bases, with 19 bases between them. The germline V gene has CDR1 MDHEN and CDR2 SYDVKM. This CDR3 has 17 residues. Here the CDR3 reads CASSYPIRGPNSYEQYF. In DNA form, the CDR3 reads TGTGCCAGCAGTTACCCAATAAGGGGACCGAACTCCTACGAGCAGTACTTC.

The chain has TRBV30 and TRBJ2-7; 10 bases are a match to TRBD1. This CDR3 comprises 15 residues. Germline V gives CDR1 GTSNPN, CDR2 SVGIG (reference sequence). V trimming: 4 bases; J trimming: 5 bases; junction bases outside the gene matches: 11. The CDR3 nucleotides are TGTGCCTGGACTGTAGGACAGGGGGTCATGGACGAGCAGTACTTC. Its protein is CAWTVGQGVMDEQYF.

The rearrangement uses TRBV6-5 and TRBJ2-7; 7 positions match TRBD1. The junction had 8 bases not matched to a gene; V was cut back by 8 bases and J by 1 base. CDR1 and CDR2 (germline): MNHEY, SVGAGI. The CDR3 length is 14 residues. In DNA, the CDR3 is TGTGCCAGCGCCGAACAGGGGCTTTCCTACGAGCAGTACTTC. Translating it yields CASAEQGLSYEQYF.

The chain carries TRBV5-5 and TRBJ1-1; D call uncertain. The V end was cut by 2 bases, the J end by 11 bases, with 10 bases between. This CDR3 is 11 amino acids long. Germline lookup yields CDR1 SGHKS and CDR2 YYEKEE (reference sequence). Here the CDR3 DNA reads TGTGCCAGCAGCTTCGGCAGCTGGGCTTTCTTT. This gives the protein CASSFGSWAFF.

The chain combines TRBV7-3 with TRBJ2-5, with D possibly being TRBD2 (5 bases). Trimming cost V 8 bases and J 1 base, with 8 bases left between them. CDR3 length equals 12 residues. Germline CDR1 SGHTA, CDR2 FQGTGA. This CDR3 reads CASGETQETQYF. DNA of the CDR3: TGTGCCAGCGGGGAGACCCAAGAGACCCAGTACTTC.

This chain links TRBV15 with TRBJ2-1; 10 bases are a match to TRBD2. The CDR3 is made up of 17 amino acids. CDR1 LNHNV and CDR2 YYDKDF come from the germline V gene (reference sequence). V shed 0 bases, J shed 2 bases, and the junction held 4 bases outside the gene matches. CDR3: CATSRDGAGGPYNEQFF. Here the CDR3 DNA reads TGTGCCACCAGCAGAGATGGAGCGGGAGGGCCCTACAATGAGCAGTTCTTC. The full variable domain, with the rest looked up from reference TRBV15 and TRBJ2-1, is DAMVIQNPRYQVTQFGKPVTLSCSQTLNHNVMYWYQQKSSQAPKLLFHYYDKDFNNEADTPDNFQSRRPNTSFCFLDIRSPGLGDTAMYLCATSRDGAGGPYNEQFFGPGTRLTVL.

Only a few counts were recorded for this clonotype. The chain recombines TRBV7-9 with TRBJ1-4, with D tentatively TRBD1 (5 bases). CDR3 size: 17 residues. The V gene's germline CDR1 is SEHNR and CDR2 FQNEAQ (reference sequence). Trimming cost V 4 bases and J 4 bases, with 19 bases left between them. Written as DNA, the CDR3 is TGTGCCAGCAGCTCTCCTTTGGGGGGGACTCATAATGAAAAACTGTTTTTT. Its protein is CASSSPLGGTHNEKLFF.